This T cell receptor beta chain appears in the sequencing data of a study of CD8+CD57+ T cells in acquired aplastic anemia. The overall study: An average of 3.2 ug of DNA was obtained from sorted CD4+ and CD8+ cells.

Study-wide results and caveats: Levels of CD8+ Simpson's diversity were not significantly distinct in patients versus controls. Patients and controls were found to share fewer than 35 CD8+ CDR3 sequences.

V lost 7 bases to trimming and J lost 0 bases, with 10 bases between them. There are 14 residues in the CDR3. CDR1 is SNHLY, CDR2 FYNNEI, per germline. In the case of this clonotype: Its antigen is currently unknown.

Template material for TCR beta VDJ and CDR3 profiling consisted of genomic DNA. TCRdb redid the calling of the reads with MiXCR, one entry per CDR3 protein. In the table there are around 250,000 distinct CDR3 sequences, roughly half of which are singletons. The clonotype comes from a human donor with severe aplastic anemia or a healthy control (not recorded which). The chain has TRBV2 and TRBJ1-5; D gene uncertain. Sequenced sample: sorted CD4+, CD8+, or CD8+CD57+ T cells (not recorded which) from PBMCs. The chain's CDR3 is CASTEGISNQPQHF. DNA of the CDR3: TGTGCCAGCACTGAGGGCATTAGCAATCAGCCCCAGCATTTT. The complete variable domain, with remaining parts taken from reference TRBV2 and TRBJ1-5, reads EPEVTQTPSHQVTQMGQEVILRCVPISNHLYFYWYRQILGQKVEFLVSFYNNEISEKSEIFDDQFSVERPDGSNFTLKIRSTKLEDSAMYFCASTEGISNQPQHFGDGTRLSIL.